This entry lists 21 T cell receptor beta chains sequenced from one sample in a study of radiotherapy plus CTLA-4 blockade in lung cancer. Some clones are missing from TCRdb's copy, which holds only in-frame ones; the method was immunoSEQ multiplex PCR. In the table there are tens of thousands of clones, more than 75% of which are singletons. The sequencing here drew on peripheral blood, taken from a patient treated with radiotherapy plus ipilimumab. These receptors all stem from a human donor with non-small cell lung cancer that progressed on radiotherapy plus ipilimumab.

This clone has only a few counts. This chain uses TRBV5-1 with TRBJ2-2; D is tentatively TRBD1 or TRBD2 (5 bases each). With 4 bases removed from V and 6 bases from J, the gap between germline ends came to 19 bases. Germline V CDR1 and CDR2: SGHRS, YFSETQ. The CDR3 runs 16 residues. The CDR3 DNA follows: TGCGCCAGCAGCCAACCCGGGACCCCAGGCGCCGGGGAGCTGTTTTTT. This encodes CASSQPGTPGAGELFF.

The V call is TRBV7-3, the J call TRBJ1-1, with 9 bases fitting TRBD1. The V segment lost 4 bases and the J segment 4 bases; nucleotides outside the gene matches: 1. The CDR3 has 13 residues. In germline, CDR1 is SGHTA, CDR2 FQGTGA. The chain's CDR3 is CASSSQGATEAFF. The CDR3 coding sequence is TGTGCCAGCAGCTCACAGGGGGCCACTGAAGCTTTCTTT.

The V gene is TRBV4-3, the J gene TRBJ2-2; 8 bases line up with TRBD2. The germline gives CDR1 LGHNA, CDR2 YSLEER. The V gene end was trimmed by 1 base and the J gene end by 8 bases; junction bases not matched to a gene: 6. The CDR3 is 15 residues long. DNA of the CDR3: TGCGCCAGCAGCCAAGCGGGGGGGCCCGGAGGGGAGCTGTTTTTT. Its protein is CASSQAGGPGGELFF.

The chain links TRBV27 to TRBJ2-1; 10 positions match TRBD1. This CDR3 comprises 15 residues. The V gene end was trimmed by 7 bases and the J gene end by 8 bases; junction bases not matched to a gene: 11. Germline CDR1 MNHEY, CDR2 SMNVEV (reference sequence). DNA of the CDR3: TGTGCCAGCACCAGGACAGGGGGTATTTACGATGAGCAGTTCTTC. It encodes CASTRTGGIYDEQFF.

V gene TRBV9 combines with J gene TRBJ2-5; 11 bases agree with TRBD2. Unmatched junction bases numbered 10, after V lost 4 bases and J lost 5 bases. The CDR3 has 16 amino acids. Germline V gene lookup returns CDR1 SGDLS and CDR2 YYNGEE. CDR3 nucleotides: TGTGCCAGCAGCACTGGGACTAGCGGTCTGGGGGAGACCCAGTACTTC. Translating gives CASSTGTSGLGETQYF.

The chain carries TRBV4-3 and TRBJ1-2; the D gene is possibly TRBD1 (5 bases). Between the trimmed V and J ends, which lost 4 bases and 4 bases, there was a span of 16 bases. Germline loops: CDR1 LGHNA, CDR2 YSLEER. There are 15 residues in the CDR3. The CDR3: CASSPAGAGFYGYTF. In nucleotides, the CDR3 is TGCGCCAGCAGCCCCGCCGGCGCAGGGTTCTATGGCTACACCTTC.

V usage is TRBV27 and J usage is TRBJ2-3; no clear D. There are 13 residues in the CDR3. V lost 1 base to trimming and J lost 2 bases, with 4 bases between them. From germline, CDR1 is MNHEY and CDR2 SMNVEV (reference sequence). The CDR3 reads CASSLFYTDTQYF. CDR3 coding DNA: TGTGCCAGCAGTTTATTTTACACAGATACGCAGTATTTT.

This clone turned up a few times. The rearrangement links TRBV4-2 to TRBJ2-3; D not certain. Germline CDR1 reads LGHNA; CDR2 reads YNFKEQ. This CDR3 spans 13 amino acids. V shed 0 bases and J shed 5 bases, with 6 bases lying between them. CDR3 nucleotide sequence: TGTGCCAGCAGCCAAGATCGTGGAGATACGCAGTATTTT. As protein: CASSQDRGDTQYF.

V gene TRBV7-8 combines with J gene TRBJ2-2; 9 nucleotides match TRBD2. The CDR3 sequence is 16 residues long. The V gene's germline CDR1 is SGHVS and CDR2 FQNEAQ. After removal of 10 bases from V and 3 bases from J, the junction contained 12 bases not matched to a gene. The CDR3 DNA reads TGTGCCACCCCGCCCCATAGCGGGGGCTACACCGGGGAGCTGTTTTTT. Its protein product is CATPPHSGGYTGELFF. Supplemented by reference TRBV7-8 and TRBJ2-2, the full variable domain reads GAGVSQSPRYKVAKRGQDVALRCDPISGHVSLFWYQQALGQGPEFLTYFQNEAQLDKSGLPSDRFFAERPEGSVSTLKIQRTQQEDSAVYLCATPPHSGGYTGELFFGEGSRLTVL.

There are a few counts of this clone. The V gene is TRBV30, the J gene TRBJ1-3; D not resolved. The CDR3 consists of 17 residues. CDR1 and CDR2 from the germline V gene are GTSNPN and SVGIG (reference sequence). V lost 4 bases and J 1 base, leaving 20 bases between the germline ends. CDR3 bases: TGTGCCTGGACCGAACACGGCGCGAGCCGTTCTGGAAACACCATATATTTT. Residues: CAWTEHGASRSGNTIYF.

CDR3 residues: CASSIPRGKNTGELFF. DNA of the CDR3: TGTGCCAGTAGTATACCCAGGGGCAAGAACACCGGGGAGCTGTTTTTT. The J gene is TRBJ2-2, the V gene TRBV19; possibly TRBD1 for D (6 bases). The CDR3 sequence is 16 residues long. Germline CDR1 reads LNHDA; CDR2 reads SQIVND (reference sequence). Trimming pared 2 bases from V and 1 base from J, leaving 11 bases between.

The V call is TRBV15, the J call TRBJ2-7; D tentatively fits TRBD1 or TRBD2 (5 bases each). Germline V CDR1 and CDR2: LNHNV, YYDKDF (reference sequence). Trimming stripped 0 bases from V and 1 base from J, with 16 bases between. This CDR3 has 17 residues. The DNA for the CDR3 is TGTGCCACCAGCAGAGATAGGGGTATACGGACTTCCTACGAGCAGTACTTC. Translation: CATSRDRGIRTSYEQYF.

J is TRBJ2-3 and V is TRBV5-1; D perhaps matches TRBD2 (6 bases). The CDR3 extends over 18 amino acids. The germline gives CDR1 SGHRS, CDR2 YFSETQ. V was trimmed by 3 bases and J by 0 bases, leaving 20 bases between them. DNA for the CDR3: TGCGCCAGCAGCTCCCTGGGGGTTGGCGGGGCTAGCACAGATACGCAGTATTTT. Protein sequence: CASSSLGVGGASTDTQYF.

This chain connects TRBV6-6 to TRBJ2-1; TRBD1 or TRBD2 may be the D gene (6 bases each). The CDR3 is 15 amino acids. Trimming cost V 6 bases and J 5 bases, with 17 bases left between them. The germline CDR1 and CDR2 sequences are MNHNY and SVGAGI (reference sequence). In DNA, the CDR3 is TGTGCCAGCAGCCACGGGGGCACAATGGACAATGAGCAGTTCTTC. It yields the protein CASSHGGTMDNEQFF.

The J gene is TRBJ1-5, the V gene TRBV15; no definite D call. Germline V lookup: CDR1 LNHNV, CDR2 YYDKDF (reference sequence). Trimming removed 0 bases at V and 7 bases at J, with 7 bases between. The CDR3 has 13 amino acids. CDR3 in amino acids: CATSREFNQPQHF. The CDR3 bases are TGTGCCACCAGCAGAGAATTTAACCAGCCCCAGCATTTT. The variable domain in full, with the rest retrieved from reference TRBV15 and TRBJ1-5, is DAMVIQNPRYQVTQFGKPVTLSCSQTLNHNVMYWYQQKSSQAPKLLFHYYDKDFNNEADTPDNFQSRRPNTSFCFLDIRSPGLGDTAMYLCATSREFNQPQHFGDGTRLSIL.

With regard to this clone: The junction differs from germline at one of its ends, possibly a read error. This chain joins TRBV9 and TRBJ2-7; D possibly corresponds to TRBD2 (5 bases). The CDR3 is 14 amino acids. Germline V gene data show CDR1 as SGDLS and CDR2 as YYNGEE. In DNA, the CDR3 is TGTGCCAGCAGCGTAGGGTCTAGCTCCGACGAGCAGTACTTC. This codes for CASSVGSSSDEQYF.

The genes are TRBV30 and TRBJ1-6; tentative D call: TRBD1 (5 bases). Germline loops: CDR1 GTSNPN, CDR2 SVGIG (reference sequence). The germline V and J ends were trimmed by 2 bases and 1 base, with 15 bases remaining between them. The CDR3 spans 17 residues. CDR3 sequence (DNA): TGTGCCTGGAGTAGCCTACAGGCTGGGTCCTATAATTCACCCCTCCACTTT. Its protein product is CAWSSLQAGSYNSPLHF.

The rearrangement uses TRBV30 and TRBJ1-2; no clear D gene. The CDR3 length is 13 residues. Trimming took off 2 bases at V and 7 bases at J, with 14 bases between the two ends. Per germline, CDR1 GTSNPN and CDR2 SVGIG (reference sequence). For the CDR3, the DNA is TGTGCCTGGAGTTCCCAACACGGAGGTGGCTACACCTTC. It encodes CAWSSQHGGGYTF.

Worth noting for this clone: As the CDR3 is not closed by the conserved phenylalanine or tryptophan, this likely results from a read error. The limits of the CDR3 on the DNA are not certain, so only TCRdb's listed CDR3 is given. The chain combines TRBV4-1 with TRBJ1-2; TRBD1 is taken as the D call from the table, unchecked against the DNA. The length of the CDR3 is 15 amino acids, counting both ends. Germline V gives CDR1 MGHRA, CDR2 YSYEKL. CDR3 sequence reads: CASSQGGSLMETLRL.

The rearrangement uses TRBV5-1 and TRBJ2-3, with unresolved D. The V gene's germline CDR1 is SGHRS and CDR2 YFSETQ. V shed 1 base and J shed 9 bases, with 12 bases lying between them. The CDR3 is 13 amino acids. CDR3: CASSLNLMGTQYF. CDR3 bases: TGCGCCAGCAGCTTGAATTTGATGGGGACGCAGTATTTT.

The rearrangement joins TRBV19 to TRBJ2-7; 9 bases agree with TRBD1. This CDR3 is built from 19 residues. Germline CDR1 reads LNHDA; CDR2 reads SQIVND (reference sequence). V lost 1 base, J lost 5 bases, and 18 bases stayed unmatched. The CDR3 sequence is CASSIGGGHRGRFLDEQYF. In nucleotides, the CDR3 is TGTGCCAGTAGTATAGGAGGGGGCCACAGGGGGCGGTTTCTCGACGAGCAGTACTTC. Full variable domain (remainder filled in from reference TRBV19 and TRBJ2-7): DGGITQSPKYLFRKEGQNVTLSCEQNLNHDAMYWYRQDPGQGLRLIYYSQIVNDFQKGDIAEGYSVSREKKESFPLTVTSAQKNPTAFYLCASSIGGGHRGRFLDEQYFGPGTRLTVT.